This record covers a single T cell receptor beta chain. Antigen unknown. PCR used 60 Vbeta primers and 13 Jbeta primers. This table comes from immunoSEQ multiplex PCR, and its TCRdb copy is limited to in-frame clones, with some not included. Of 100,000 to 150,000 clones in the sample, 75% to 80% are singletons; the top ten hold about 1%. This record comes from a study of cytomegalovirus exposure and HLA in healthy donors. The V gene's germline CDR1 is MDHEN and CDR2 SYDVKM. The CDR3 consists of 13 residues. V lost 3 bases and J 8 bases, leaving 13 bases between the germline ends. Study results and caveats: Most TCR sequences were rare, but some public TCRs occurred in many donors. Reported performance of the classifier showed diagnosis of cytomegalovirus status with high specificity and sensitivity. A later look showed TCR association rates differing by HLA locus, highest for DRB1 and lowest for HLA-C. There were under 200 TCR beta chains listed as cytomegalovirus-associated.

This chain uses TRBV28 with TRBJ1-2, with D hard to call. The clonotype was recovered from a woman aged 55-69 years in good health and CMV-seronegative. Input material: PBMCs. The CDR3 loop reads CASSFSLRRGYTF. Written as DNA, the CDR3 is TGTGCCAGCAGTTTCTCACTCCGGCGGGGCTACACCTTC.